This TCR beta chain is drawn from a study of T cells in Graves' hyperthyroidism and ophthalmopathy. As for this clonotype: Its specificity is not known.

TCR beta CDR3 regions were amplified from RNA transcripts. The HTBI primer set served for first-round RT-PCR of the TCR CDR3. Via MiXCR, TCRdb re-called the multiplex PCR reads, giving one row per CDR3 protein. The sample yields about 350,000 distinct CDR3 sequences, approximately 15% seen once. The germline CDR1 and CDR2 sequences are MNHNS and SASEGT. Between the trimmed V and J ends, which lost 0 bases and 8 bases, there was a span of 13 bases. The CDR3 extends over 14 amino acids. Findings of the study overall: Blood also contained most expanded thyroid clonotypes above 0.001.

The chain joins TRBV6-1 to TRBJ1-2; D might be TRBD1 (6 bases). This sequence originates from a woman between 25 and 40 years old with Graves' hyperthyroidism. The sequencing sample was made of blood. The CDR3 here is CASSEAVWGQGYTF. For the CDR3, the DNA is TGTGCCAGCAGTGAAGCGGTCTGGGGGCAGGGCTACACCTTC.